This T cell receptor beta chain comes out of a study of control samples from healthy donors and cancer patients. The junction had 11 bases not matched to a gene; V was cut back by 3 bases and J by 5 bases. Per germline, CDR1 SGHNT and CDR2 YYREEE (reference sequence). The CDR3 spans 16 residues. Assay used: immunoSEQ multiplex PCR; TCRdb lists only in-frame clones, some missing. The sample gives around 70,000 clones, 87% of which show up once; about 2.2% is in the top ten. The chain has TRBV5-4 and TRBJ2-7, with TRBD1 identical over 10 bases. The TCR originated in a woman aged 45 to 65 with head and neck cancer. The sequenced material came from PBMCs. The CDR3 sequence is CASSSKTGGGFHEQYF. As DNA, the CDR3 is TGTGCCAGCAGCTCCAAGACAGGGGGCGGTTTCCACGAGCAGTACTTC.